The entry below describes one T cell receptor beta chain. No cognate antigen has been identified for it. No clone much larger than this one lies a single base away; base qualities are absent. The germline V gene yields ENHRY for CDR1 and SYGVKD for CDR2. Its CDR3 holds 17 amino acids, cysteine through phenylalanine. Solely the CDR3 DNA is kept, with 51 bases framed from the first base. Compared with germline, V lacks 3 bases and J lacks 7 bases; bases without a gene match: 15. The cohort was made up of about 610 healthy bone marrow donors. Cohort members were all nominally healthy when sampled, although unrecorded immune exposures were likely present. The donor was CMV seronegative and belonged to the group of over 350 seronegative cohort members. Each donor provided a peripheral blood sample, and peripheral blood mononuclear cells were used for TCR beta sequencing. Genomic DNA extraction from the blood cell samples was performed with the Qiagen DNeasy Blood Extraction Kit.

The library was made by the immunoSEQ multiplex PCR assay. For the multiplex PCR, a mixture combining 60 forward primers for TCR Vbeta segments and 13 reverse primers for TCR Jbeta segments was used. The CDR3 region of rearranged TCR beta genes was amplified from genomic DNA with a multiplex PCR assay. On the Illumina HiSeq System, the amplified TCR beta libraries were sequenced as 87-base-pair reads. From the authors' description of their analysis: A later analysis tallied around 87 million unique TCR beta chains across the 650 to 750 repertoires, and 10 million to 11 million of those chains were shared by two or more donors. Raw reads were error-corrected and collapsed into unique sequences by a nearest-neighbor algorithm in which closely related sequences were merged to remove PCR and sequencing errors. V, D and J gene segments were assigned by aligning CDR3 sequences to IMGT reference sequences. For a sequence to be retained, a match of at least six nucleotides was required to both a V gene segment and a J gene segment. Rearrangements were called productive when the CDR3 lacked stop codons and stayed in frame with V and J; all others were non-productive. CDR3 was defined by IMGT convention, running from the second conserved V-encoded cysteine to the conserved J-encoded phenylalanine. The earlier analysis of approximately 500 of the donors excluded sequences that lacked an unambiguous match to a single V gene segment. In an earlier analysis of a few hundred of the donors, a V segment was called functional when productive rearrangements were above 56.7%, and segregating when the standard deviation between donors exceeded 5%. A statistical classification framework was built for diagnosing cytomegalovirus status from the catalog of TCR beta chain sequences. In a later analysis, V and J genes were assigned by comparing TCR nucleotide sequences against IMGT/GENE-DB human TR gene sequences. A later analysis assigned CDR3 sequences and most-parsimonious VDJ recombination scenarios with the TCRdist pipeline. In a later analysis, each TCR beta chain was defined by its CDR3 amino acid sequence together with its V-gene family, and reads lacking a unique V-gene family were excluded. A later analysis removed 550 to 650 highly shared, low-generation-probability nucleotide sequences to deal with suspected cross-contamination and a sequencing artifact. A later analysis calculated a clonal expansion index for each public chain from normalized within-repertoire ranks of inferred template counts. A later analysis computed generation probabilities with a VDJ recombination model fitted to out-of-frame rearrangements, and checked the results against IGoR. In a later analysis, TCR-TCR, TCR-HLA and TCR-CMV co-occurrence was scored with hypergeometric tests, and a repertoire-size bias correction was applied to TCR pairs. False discovery rates were estimated in a later analysis by permuting HLA or CMV assignments 20 times. A later analysis grouped co-occurring TCRs with DBSCAN, adding TCRdist sequence similarity when clustering within HLA-allele-positive subsets. Co-occurrence clustering excluded repertoires with fewer than 30,000 or more than 120,000 public chains, plus five with anomalous nucleotide sharing. Held by TCRdb, this immuneACCESS table contains in-frame sequences only and omits some clones. Under half of the omission traces to an unresolved V gene where checked; the cause of the rest is unknown. V and J calls and clone size are copied from that table; D and trimming were computed from the DNA. In this sample the table shows around 110,000 clones, over 80% of which occur a single time. The ten top clones hold approximately 2.1% of the sample.

This record belongs to a study of cytomegalovirus exposure and HLA in healthy donors (dated 2017 in TCRdb). With regard to the full study: An earlier analysis of 587 of the donors reported 276 Gb of sequence data and 117 million unique TCR beta sequences obtained from approximately 180 million T cells. The study was designed to test whether signatures of past pathogen exposure could be identified by cataloging public T cell receptors. To decide whether each TCR beta V gene segment behaved as functional or pseudogenic, an earlier analysis of some 600 of the donors relied on high-throughput TCR beta sequencing. Every discovery cohort repertoire had been produced on one sequencing platform. Roughly 5 DR-DQ haplotypes were handled as single units for association and clustering, since linkage in the cohort was strong. A later genetic analysis took genome-wide SNP genotypes for about three fifths of the 666 donors and used that subset as a discovery cohort. The study used immunosequencing to profile the T cell repertoires of 666 subjects and linked those repertoires to cytomegalovirus serostatus. The later analysis used no new phenotypic data to find candidate immune exposures, relying instead on TCR beta sequences and their occurrence across donors. Of the roughly 430 genotyped donors, approximately 82% fell in the genetic ancestry cluster associated with self-reported Caucasian donors. To study patterns of TCR occurrence, a later analysis re-analyzed previously published TCR beta repertoires from more than 550 donors and added high-resolution HLA genotyping. An early release covering about 600 HLA-typed donors comprised approximately 290 gigabases of sequencing data and approximately 80 million unique TCR sequences. Typing coverage varied by locus: 629-630 donors for A, B, C, DRB1 and DQB1; under 550 for DQA1; about 600 for DPA1; 450 to 480 for DPB1. To predict cytomegalovirus infection status, the study brought together high-throughput TCR immunosequencing, statistical association of individual TCRs with disease status, and machine learning. Donor age, sex, ethnicity and CMV serostatus were collected together with the repertoire data. Both class I and class II loci were covered by HLA typing, at four-digit resolution. Besides the first cohort of under 700 subjects, a separate validation cohort made up of over a hundred different subjects was used. Among 300 to 500 genotyped donors of the cohort, an average of around 250,000 unique TCR beta nucleotide sequences was sequenced per donor, of which 15% to 20% were non-productive.

Here is what the overall study found, with its caveats: Specific HLA alleles were associated with more than 15,000 TCR beta sequences at a false discovery rate of 0.05 in a later analysis. According to a later genetic analysis, donors in an Asian-associated ancestry cluster had fewer N-insertions in productive TCRs than the approximately 690-donor mean. Presence/absence analyses assumed roughly uniform sequencing depth across donors, an assumption that may not hold. Correlated functional status among segregating V segments might be attributable to linkage disequilibrium, but an unknown experimental factor could not be ruled out. The sequencing pipeline was judged likely to have produced a cluster of highly shared sequence variants as a technical artifact. In a later genetic analysis, a missense DCLRE1C variant was associated with V-gene and J-gene trimming of TCR beta chains, and the association was replicated in an independent cohort. A total of 164 TCR beta chains were listed by the study as associated with cytomegalovirus. In this cohort, only TCR beta chains were sequenced, and detectable features were limited by the absence of alpha or paired-chain data. In an earlier analysis of fewer than 750 of the donors, most TCR beta V segments were observed in productive rearrangements about 87% or about 30% of the time, broadly matching IMGT annotations. When HLA alleles, especially DR and DQ, strongly co-occurred, attributing TCR associations to individual alleles was difficult. Because counts were too low, more than 15 rarely observed V segments, including chromosome 9 orphons, were excluded from the earlier analysis of 587 of the donors. HLA typing was unavailable for some donors at each locus, so association tests used only the typed subset. Cytomegalovirus status was reported to be diagnosed by the classifier with high specificity and sensitivity in both the original and validation cohorts. Most TCR sequences were observed very rarely across donors, whereas some public TCRs were present in many individuals. A further reported finding was that TCR beta sequences accurately predicted the HLA-A and HLA-B alleles for most subjects in the first cohort. A later analysis reported that several top co-occurrence clusters appeared linked to parvovirus B19, influenza, CMV and Epstein-Barr virus. In a later analysis, TCR association rates were found to vary across HLA loci, with the most associated TCRs seen for DRB1 alleles and the fewest for HLA-C alleles. The authors suggested that the approach could potentially be extended to other disease states and immunological phenotypes. Some IMGT-functional V segments, including TRBV6-2 and TRBV6-3, could not be told apart with the 87-base-pair reads, so those segments were excluded. A later analysis found that HLA-associated TCR beta chains were more clonally expanded and had lower generation probabilities than equally common non-associated chains. A few of the identified cytomegalovirus-associated TCR beta chains were confirmed in vitro to be specific for cytomegalovirus antigens. CMV serostatus was the only immune exposure information available for the cohort. According to a later analysis, most CMV-associated TCR beta chains appeared to be HLA-restricted, and the HLA associations seemed to be driven largely by CMV exposure.

The TCR comes from a man aged 25-45 years in good health and CMV-seronegative. Recombination joined TRBV10-3 with TRBJ1-5, and TRBD1 aligns with 7 junction nucleotides. The sequencing sample was made of PBMCs. The DNA sequence follows: TGTGCCATCAGTGACCCGGATCTAGACAGGGTAGAACAGCCCCAGCATTTT. Translated, this gives CAISDPDLDRVEQPQHF.